The clone carrying this TCR beta chain occurred a few times. Primers used in a second PCR of roughly 6 to 12 cycles were a sample-barcoded 5' primer and a J-beta primer mix. TCRdb used MiXCR to reprocess the 5' RACE reads, holding one entry per CDR3 protein. The data contain 1.5 million to 1.8 million distinct CDR3 sequences, 35% to 45% of them singletons. The CDR3 is made up of 15 amino acids. Looked up from germline, CDR1 is MRHNA and CDR2 is SNTAGT. V dropped 0 bases and J dropped 5; count of bases not matched to a gene: 2. This record belongs to a study of blood T cells in healthy people across ages.

This TCR was sampled from a woman younger than 35 in good health. Sequencing was carried out using blood. The J gene is TRBJ2-3, the V gene TRBV6-4; TRBD2 matches at 10 bases. CDR3 nucleotide sequence: TGTGCCAGCAGTGACTCTGTAGCGGGGGGAGATACGCAGTATTTT. It translates to CASSDSVAGGDTQYF.